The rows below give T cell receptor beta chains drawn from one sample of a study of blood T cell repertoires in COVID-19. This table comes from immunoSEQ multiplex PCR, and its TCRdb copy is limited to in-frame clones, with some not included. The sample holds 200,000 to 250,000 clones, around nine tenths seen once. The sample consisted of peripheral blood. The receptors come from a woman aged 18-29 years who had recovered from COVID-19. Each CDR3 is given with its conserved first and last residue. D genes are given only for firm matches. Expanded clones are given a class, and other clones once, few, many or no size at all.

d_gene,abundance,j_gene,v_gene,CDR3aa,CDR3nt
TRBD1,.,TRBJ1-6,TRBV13,CASSSGTGSNSPLHF,TGTGCCAGCAGCTCAGGGACAGGGAGTAATTCACCCCTCCACTTT
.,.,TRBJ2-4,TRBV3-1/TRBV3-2,CASSQDQGRDIQYF,TGTGCCAGCAGCCAAGACCAGGGTAGGGACATTCAGTACTTC
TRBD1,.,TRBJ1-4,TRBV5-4,CASTGQGEEKLFF,TGTGCCAGCACGGGACAGGGCGAGGAAAAACTGTTTTTT
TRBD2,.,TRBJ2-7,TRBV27,CASSDLAGGESYEQYF,TGTGCCAGCAGTGACCTAGCGGGAGGAGAATCCTACGAGCAGTACTTC
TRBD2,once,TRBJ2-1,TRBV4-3,CASSRTGLADYNEQFF,TGCGCCAGCAGCCGAACGGGACTAGCGGACTACAATGAGCAGTTCTTC
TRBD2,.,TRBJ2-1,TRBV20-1,CSASASGYNEQFF,TGCAGTGCTAGTGCTAGCGGTTACAATGAGCAGTTCTTC
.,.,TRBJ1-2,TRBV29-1,CSVADRRKGYTF,TGCAGCGTTGCAGACAGGCGTAAGGGCTACACCTTC
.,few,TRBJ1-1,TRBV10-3,CAINPGTGGPRTEAFF,TGTGCCATCAACCCTGGGACGGGAGGTCCTCGGACTGAAGCTTTCTTT
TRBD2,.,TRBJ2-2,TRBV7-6,CASSPTSGQGTGELFF,TGTGCCAGCAGCCCCACTAGCGGGCAGGGGACCGGGGAGCTGTTTTTT
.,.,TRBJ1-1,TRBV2,CASLRHLNTEAFF,TGTGCCAGCCTACGACACCTGAACACTGAAGCTTTCTTT
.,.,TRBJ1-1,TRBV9,CASSVVSPRNTEAFF,TGTGCCAGCAGCGTAGTAAGCCCGAGGAACACTGAAGCTTTCTTT
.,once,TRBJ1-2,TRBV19,CASSIADSYGYTF,TGTGCCAGTAGTATAGCCGACAGTTATGGCTACACCTTC
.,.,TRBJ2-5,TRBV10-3,CAISGHPEETQYF,TGTGCCATCAGTGGACACCCTGAGGAGACCCAGTACTTC
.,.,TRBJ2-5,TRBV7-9,CASKHGSSTGETQYF,TGTGCCAGCAAGCACGGCTCTTCGACTGGGGAGACCCAGTACTTC
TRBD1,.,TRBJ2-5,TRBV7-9,CASSLNDRGLETQYF,TGTGCCAGCAGCTTAAACGACAGGGGATTGGAGACCCAGTACTTC
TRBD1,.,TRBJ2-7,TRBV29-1,CSAEGQGGYEQYF,TGCAGCGCTGAGGGACAGGGAGGGTACGAGCAGTACTTC
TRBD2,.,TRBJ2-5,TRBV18,CASSAGGDQETQYF,TGTGCCAGCTCTGCCGGGGGGGACCAAGAGACCCAGTACTTC
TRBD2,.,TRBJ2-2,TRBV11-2,CASSLQREITGELFF,TGTGCCAGCAGCCTCCAGCGGGAGATCACCGGGGAGCTGTTTTTT
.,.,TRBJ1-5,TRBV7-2,CASSLDSGFGQPQHF,TGTGCCAGCAGCTTAGATTCGGGGTTTGGGCAGCCCCAGCATTTT
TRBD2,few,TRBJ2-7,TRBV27,CASSLRWGGYEQYF,TGTGCCAGCAGTTTAAGATGGGGGGGGTACGAGCAGTACTTC
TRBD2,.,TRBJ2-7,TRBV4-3,CASSQEPGGYYEQYF,TGCGCCAGCAGCCAAGAACCGGGAGGGTACTACGAGCAGTACTTC
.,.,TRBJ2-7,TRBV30,CAWSPDTLSYEQYF,TGTGCCTGGAGCCCCGACACCCTATCCTACGAGCAGTACTTC
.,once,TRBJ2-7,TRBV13,CASSRIQDYRFEQYF,TGTGCCAGCAGTCGCATCCAGGACTACAGGTTCGAGCAGTACTTC
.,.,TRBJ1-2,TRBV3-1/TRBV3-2,CASSHRYGYTF,TGTGCCAGCAGCCATCGCTATGGCTACACCTTC
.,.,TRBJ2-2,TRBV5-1,CASSLVAINTGELFF,TGCGCCAGCAGCCTGGTGGCCATAAACACCGGGGAGCTGTTTTTT
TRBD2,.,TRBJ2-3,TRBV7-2,CASSLGLAPGTQYF,TGTGCCAGCAGCTTAGGACTAGCGCCGGGCACGCAGTATTTT
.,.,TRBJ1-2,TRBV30,CAWSRSSHGYTF,TGTGCCTGGAGTCGAAGTAGCCATGGCTACACCTTC
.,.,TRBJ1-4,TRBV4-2,CASSAGEFGKLFF,TGTGCCAGCAGCGCAGGGGAGTTTGGAAAACTGTTTTTT
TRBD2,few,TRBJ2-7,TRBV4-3,CASSRGLAEPEQYF,TGCGCCAGCAGCCGGGGACTAGCCGAACCCGAGCAGTACTTC
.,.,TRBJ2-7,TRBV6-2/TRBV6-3,CASSTPRRNAYEQYF,TGTGCCAGCAGTACCCCGAGGAGGAACGCCTACGAGCAGTACTTC
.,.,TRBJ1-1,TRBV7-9,CASSPNLEAFF,TGTGCCAGCAGCCCCAATCTAGAAGCTTTCTTT
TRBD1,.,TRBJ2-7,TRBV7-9,CASSSAVARGGLYEQYF,TGTGCCAGCAGCTCCGCCGTTGCACGAGGGGGCCTCTACGAGCAGTACTTC
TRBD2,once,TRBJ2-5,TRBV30,CAWNGLAEETQYF,TGTGCCTGGAACGGACTAGCGGAAGAGACCCAGTACTTC
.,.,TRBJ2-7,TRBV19,CASMGLALEQYF,TGTGCCAGTATGGGTCTAGCGCTCGAGCAGTACTTC
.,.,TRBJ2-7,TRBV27,CASSLREVGYEQYF,TGTGCCAGCAGTTTAAGGGAGGTGGGATACGAGCAGTACTTC
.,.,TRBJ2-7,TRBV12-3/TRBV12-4,CASSLGFEQYF,TGTGCCAGCAGTCTCGGTTTCGAGCAGTACTTC
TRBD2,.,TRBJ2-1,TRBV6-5,CASSYSVAGGGNEQFF,TGTGCCAGCAGTTACTCGGTGGCGGGAGGAGGTAATGAGCAGTTCTTC
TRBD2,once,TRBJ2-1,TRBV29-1,CSVEGTGTSGGDEQFF,TGCAGCGTTGAAGGTACCGGGACTAGCGGGGGGGATGAGCAGTTCTTC
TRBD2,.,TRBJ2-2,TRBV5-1,CASSRHPSGRENTGELFF,TGCGCCAGCAGCCGACATCCTAGCGGGAGGGAAAACACCGGGGAGCTGTTTTTT
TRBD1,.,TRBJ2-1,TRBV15,CATSRDRDRGQFF,TGTGCCACCAGCAGAGACCGTGACAGGGGTCAGTTCTTC
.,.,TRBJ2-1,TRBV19,CASRQQVGGGHYNEQFF,TGTGCCAGTAGACAACAAGTAGGCGGGGGACACTACAATGAGCAGTTCTTC
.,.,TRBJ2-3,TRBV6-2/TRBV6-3,CASSRVTDTQYF,TGTGCCAGCAGCCGCGTAACAGATACGCAGTATTTT
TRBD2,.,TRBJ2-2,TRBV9,CASSVELAVHTGELFF,TGTGCCAGCAGCGTAGAGCTAGCGGTCCACACCGGGGAGCTGTTTTTT
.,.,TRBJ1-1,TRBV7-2,CASSLSRGGTEAFF,TGTGCCAGCAGCCTGAGCAGGGGCGGGACTGAAGCTTTCTTT
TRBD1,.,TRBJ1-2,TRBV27,CASSVGTGSYGYTF,TGTGCCAGCAGTGTCGGGACAGGGTCGTATGGCTACACCTTC
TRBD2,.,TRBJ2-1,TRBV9,CASGLAGGDTPNEQFF,TGTGCCAGCGGGCTAGCGGGAGGGGACACACCAAATGAGCAGTTCTTC
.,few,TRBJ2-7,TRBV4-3,CASSQDRSNTYEQYF,TGCGCCAGCAGCCAAGATCGGTCAAATACCTACGAGCAGTACTTC
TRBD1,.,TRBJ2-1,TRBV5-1,CASGRDREYSEQFF,TGCGCCAGTGGCCGGGACAGGGAATACAGTGAGCAGTTCTTC
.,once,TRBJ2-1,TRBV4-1,CASSQDTLWGDGEFF,TGCGCCAGCAGCCAAGATACCCTTTGGGGGGATGGGGAGTTCTTC
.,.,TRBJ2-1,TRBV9,CASSGAVGRPYNEQFF,TGTGCCAGCAGCGGTGCCGTTGGCAGGCCATACAATGAGCAGTTCTTC
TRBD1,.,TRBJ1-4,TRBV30,CAWSVGGQGREKLFF,TGTGCCTGGAGTGTAGGGGGACAGGGGCGTGAAAAACTGTTTTTT
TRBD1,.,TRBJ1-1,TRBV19,CASSMRGQGEAFF,TGTGCCAGTAGTATGAGGGGACAGGGTGAAGCTTTCTTT
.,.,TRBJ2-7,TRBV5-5,CASSLAPGDSYEQYF,TGTGCCAGCAGCTTGGCGCCCGGGGACTCCTACGAGCAGTACTTC
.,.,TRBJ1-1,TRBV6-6,CASSYAGFNTEAFF,TGTGCCAGCAGTTACGCGGGGTTCAACACTGAAGCTTTCTTT
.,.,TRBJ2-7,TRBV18,CASSPQENYEQYF,TGTGCCAGCTCACCACAGGAGAACTACGAGCAGTACTTC